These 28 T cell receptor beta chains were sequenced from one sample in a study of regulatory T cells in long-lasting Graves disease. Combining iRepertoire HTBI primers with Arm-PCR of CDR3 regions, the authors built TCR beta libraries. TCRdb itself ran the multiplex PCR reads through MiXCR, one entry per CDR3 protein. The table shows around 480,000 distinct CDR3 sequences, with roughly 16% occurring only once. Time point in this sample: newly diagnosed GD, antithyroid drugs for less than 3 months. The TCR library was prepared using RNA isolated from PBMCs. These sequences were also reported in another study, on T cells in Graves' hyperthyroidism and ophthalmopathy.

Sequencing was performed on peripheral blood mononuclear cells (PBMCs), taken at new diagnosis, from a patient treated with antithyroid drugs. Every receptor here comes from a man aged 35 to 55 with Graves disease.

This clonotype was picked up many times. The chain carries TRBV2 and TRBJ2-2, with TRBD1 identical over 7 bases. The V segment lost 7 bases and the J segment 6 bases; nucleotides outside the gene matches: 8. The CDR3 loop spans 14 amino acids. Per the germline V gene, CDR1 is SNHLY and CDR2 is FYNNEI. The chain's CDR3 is CASTLTGISGELFF. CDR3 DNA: TGTGCCAGCACTTTGACAGGGATCTCCGGGGAGCTGTTTTTT.

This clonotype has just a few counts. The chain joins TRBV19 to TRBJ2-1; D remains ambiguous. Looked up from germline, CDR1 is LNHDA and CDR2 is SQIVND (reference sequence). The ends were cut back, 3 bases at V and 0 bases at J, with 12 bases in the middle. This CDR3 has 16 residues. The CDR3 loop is CASSMSFARSYNEQFF. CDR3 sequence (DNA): TGTGCCAGTAGTATGAGTTTCGCGCGCTCCTACAATGAGCAGTTCTTC.

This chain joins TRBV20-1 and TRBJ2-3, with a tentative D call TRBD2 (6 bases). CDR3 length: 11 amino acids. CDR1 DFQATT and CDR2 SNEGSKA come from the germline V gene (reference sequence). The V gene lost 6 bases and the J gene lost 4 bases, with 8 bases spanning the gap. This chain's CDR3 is CSARLADTQYF. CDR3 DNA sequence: TGCAGTGCCAGACTAGCAGATACGCAGTATTTT.

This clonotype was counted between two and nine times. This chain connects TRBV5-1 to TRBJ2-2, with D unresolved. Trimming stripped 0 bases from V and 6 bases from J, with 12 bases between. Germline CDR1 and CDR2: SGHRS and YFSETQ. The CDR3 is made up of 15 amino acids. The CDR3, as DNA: TGCGCCAGCAGCTTGGGAATTCTGGGTGCCGGGGAGCTGTTTTTT. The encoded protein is CASSLGILGAGELFF.

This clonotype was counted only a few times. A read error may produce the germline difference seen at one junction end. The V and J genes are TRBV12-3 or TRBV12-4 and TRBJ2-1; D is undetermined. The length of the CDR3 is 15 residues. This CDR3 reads CASRPDRGSYNEQLF. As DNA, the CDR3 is TGTGCCAGCAGACCTGACCGCGGTTCCTACAATGAGCAGCTCTTC.

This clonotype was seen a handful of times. The CDR3 DNA reads TGTGCCAGCATTCCCAGGGTGAACACTGAAGCTTTCTTT. It encodes CASIPRVNTEAFF. The rearrangement joins TRBV12-3 or TRBV12-4 to TRBJ1-1; D might be TRBD1 (5 bases). Trimming removed 7 bases at V and 0 bases at J, with 9 bases between. The CDR3 has 13 amino acids.

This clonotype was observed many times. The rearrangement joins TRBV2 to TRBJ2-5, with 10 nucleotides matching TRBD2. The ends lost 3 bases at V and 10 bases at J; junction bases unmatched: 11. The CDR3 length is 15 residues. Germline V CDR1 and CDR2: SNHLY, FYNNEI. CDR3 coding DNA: TGTGCCAGCAGTGAGGAGGGACTAGCGCTAGATATCCAGTACTTC. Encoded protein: CASSEEGLALDIQYF.

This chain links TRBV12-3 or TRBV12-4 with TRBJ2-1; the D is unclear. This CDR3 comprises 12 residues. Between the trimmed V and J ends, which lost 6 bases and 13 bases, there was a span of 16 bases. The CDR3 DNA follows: TGTGCCAGCAGAAGTCAGGACCGCAGTCAGTTCTTC. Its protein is CASRSQDRSQFF.

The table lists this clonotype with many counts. In DNA, the CDR3 is TGTGCCAGCAGTCTGTCTAGCGCCCCACTCAACTACGAGCAGTACTTC. Its protein is CASSLSSAPLNYEQYF. The chain carries TRBV28 and TRBJ2-7; D perhaps matches TRBD2 (6 bases). V lost 5 bases and J 3 bases, leaving 20 bases between the germline ends. Per germline, CDR1 MDHEN and CDR2 SYDVKM. This CDR3 is built from 16 residues. The full variable domain, rest sourced from reference TRBV28 and TRBJ2-7, is DVKVTQSSRYLVKRTGEKVFLECVQDMDHENMFWYRQDPGLGLRLIYFSYDVKMKEKGDIPEGYSVSREKKERFSLILESASTNQTSMYLCASSLSSAPLNYEQYFGPGTRLTVT.

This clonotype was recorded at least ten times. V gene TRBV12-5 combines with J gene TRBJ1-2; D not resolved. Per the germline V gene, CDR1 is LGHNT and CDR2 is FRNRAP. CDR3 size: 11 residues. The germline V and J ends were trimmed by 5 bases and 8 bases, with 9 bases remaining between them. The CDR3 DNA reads TGTGCTAGTGGTCCAGACCCCGGCTACACCTTC. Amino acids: CASGPDPGYTF.

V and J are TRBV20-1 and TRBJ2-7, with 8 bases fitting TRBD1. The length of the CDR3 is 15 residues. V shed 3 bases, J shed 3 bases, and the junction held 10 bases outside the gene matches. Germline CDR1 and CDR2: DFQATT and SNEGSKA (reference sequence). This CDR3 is CSASSLGQGHYEQYF. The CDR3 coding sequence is TGCAGTGCTAGTTCTCTCGGACAGGGCCACTACGAGCAGTACTTC.

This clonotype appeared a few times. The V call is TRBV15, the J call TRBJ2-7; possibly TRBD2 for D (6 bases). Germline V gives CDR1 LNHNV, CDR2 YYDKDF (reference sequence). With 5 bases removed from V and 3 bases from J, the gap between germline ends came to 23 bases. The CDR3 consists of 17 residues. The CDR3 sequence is CATSDRDSTTPSYEQYF. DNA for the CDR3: TGTGCCACCAGCGACCGGGACTCTACCACACCAAGCTACGAGCAGTACTTC. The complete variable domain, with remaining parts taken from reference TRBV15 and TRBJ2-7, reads DAMVIQNPRYQVTQFGKPVTLSCSQTLNHNVMYWYQQKSSQAPKLLFHYYDKDFNNEADTPDNFQSRRPNTSFCFLDIRSPGLGDTAMYLCATSDRDSTTPSYEQYFGPGTRLTVT.

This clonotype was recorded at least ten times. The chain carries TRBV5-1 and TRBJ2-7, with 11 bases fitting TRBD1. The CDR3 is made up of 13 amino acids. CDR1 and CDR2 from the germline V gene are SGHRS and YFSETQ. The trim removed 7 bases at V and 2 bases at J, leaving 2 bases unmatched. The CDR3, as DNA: TGCGCCAGCGGACAGGGGGCGGCCTACGAGCAGTACTTC. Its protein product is CASGQGAAYEQYF. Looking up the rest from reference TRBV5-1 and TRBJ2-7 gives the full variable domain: KAGVTQTPRYLIKTRGQQVTLSCSPISGHRSVSWYQQTPGQGLQFLFEYFSETQRNKGNFPGRFSGRQFSNSRSEMNVSTLELGDSALYLCASGQGAAYEQYFGPGTRLTVT.

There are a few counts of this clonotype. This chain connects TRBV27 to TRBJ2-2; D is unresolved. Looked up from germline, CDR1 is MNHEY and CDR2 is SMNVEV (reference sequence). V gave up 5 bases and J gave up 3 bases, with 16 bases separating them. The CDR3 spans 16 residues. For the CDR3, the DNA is TGTGCCAGCAGTCGACCCGGCCCCGCCGACACCGGGGAGCTGTTTTTT. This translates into CASSRPGPADTGELFF.

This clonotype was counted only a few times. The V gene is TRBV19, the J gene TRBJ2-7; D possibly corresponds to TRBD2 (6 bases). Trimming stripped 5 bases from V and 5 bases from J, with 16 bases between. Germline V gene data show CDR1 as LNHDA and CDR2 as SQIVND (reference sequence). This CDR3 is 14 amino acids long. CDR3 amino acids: CASSLLGGYDEQYF. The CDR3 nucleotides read TGTGCCAGTAGTCTTCTGGGAGGTTACGACGAGCAGTACTTC. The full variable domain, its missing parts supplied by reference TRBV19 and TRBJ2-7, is DGGITQSPKYLFRKEGQNVTLSCEQNLNHDAMYWYRQDPGQGLRLIYYSQIVNDFQKGDIAEGYSVSREKKESFPLTVTSAQKNPTAFYLCASSLLGGYDEQYFGPGTRLTVT.

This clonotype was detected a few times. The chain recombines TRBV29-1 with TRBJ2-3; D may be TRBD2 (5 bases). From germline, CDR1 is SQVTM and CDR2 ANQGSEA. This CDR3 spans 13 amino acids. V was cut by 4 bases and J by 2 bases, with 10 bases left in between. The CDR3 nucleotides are TGCAGCGTTGCGGCAGGACTCACAGATACGCAGTATTTT. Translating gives CSVAAGLTDTQYF.

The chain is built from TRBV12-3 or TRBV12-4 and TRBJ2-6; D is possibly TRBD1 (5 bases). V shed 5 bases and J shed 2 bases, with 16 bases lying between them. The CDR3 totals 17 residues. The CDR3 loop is CASSPGQGWAGANVLTF. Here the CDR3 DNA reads TGTGCCAGCAGTCCCGGACAAGGATGGGCTGGGGCCAACGTCCTGACTTTC.

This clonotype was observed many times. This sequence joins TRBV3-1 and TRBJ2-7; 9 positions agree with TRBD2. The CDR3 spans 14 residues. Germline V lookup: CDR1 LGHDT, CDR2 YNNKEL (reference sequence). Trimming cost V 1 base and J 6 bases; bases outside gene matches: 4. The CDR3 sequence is CASSQGPTSGEQYF. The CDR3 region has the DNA TGTGCCAGCAGCCAAGGTCCGACTAGCGGCGAGCAGTACTTC.

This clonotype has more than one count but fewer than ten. DNA of the CDR3: TGTGCCAGCAGCGCCCGTGGGGGGAGCGGCGATACGCAGTATTTT. It specifies CASSARGGSGDTQYF. The V and J genes are TRBV9 and TRBJ2-3; tentative D call: TRBD2 (6 bases). V was cut by 3 bases and J by 6 bases, with 17 bases left in between. The CDR3 is 15 residues long. Germline V gene sequence: CDR1 SGDLS, CDR2 YYNGEE.

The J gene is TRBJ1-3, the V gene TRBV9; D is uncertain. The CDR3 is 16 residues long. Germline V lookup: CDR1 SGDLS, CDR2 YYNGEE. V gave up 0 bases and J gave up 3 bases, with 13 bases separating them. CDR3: CASSVEAIRSGNTIYF. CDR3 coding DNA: TGTGCCAGCAGCGTAGAAGCCATCCGAAGTGGAAACACCATATATTTT.

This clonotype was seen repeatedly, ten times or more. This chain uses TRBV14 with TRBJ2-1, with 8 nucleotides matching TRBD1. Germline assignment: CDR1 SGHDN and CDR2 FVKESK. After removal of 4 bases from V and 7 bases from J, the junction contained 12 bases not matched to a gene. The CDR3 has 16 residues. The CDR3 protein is CASSPTRQGLRNEQFF. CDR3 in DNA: TGTGCCAGCAGCCCTACGAGACAGGGGCTAAGGAATGAGCAGTTCTTC.

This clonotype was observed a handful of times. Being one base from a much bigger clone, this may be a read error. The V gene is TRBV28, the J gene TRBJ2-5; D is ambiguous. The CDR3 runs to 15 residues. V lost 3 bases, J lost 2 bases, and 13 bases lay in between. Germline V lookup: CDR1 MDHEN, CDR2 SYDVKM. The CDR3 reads CASSLRAVLQETQYF. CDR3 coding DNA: TGTGCCAGCAGTTTGAGAGCAGTTTTACAAGAGACCCAGTACTTC.

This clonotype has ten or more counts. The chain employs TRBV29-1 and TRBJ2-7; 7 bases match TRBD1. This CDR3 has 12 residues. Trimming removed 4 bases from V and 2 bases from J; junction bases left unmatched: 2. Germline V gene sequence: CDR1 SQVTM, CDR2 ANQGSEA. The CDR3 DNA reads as TGCAGCGTTGGACAGGGCGCCTACGAGCAGTACTTC. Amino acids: CSVGQGAYEQYF.

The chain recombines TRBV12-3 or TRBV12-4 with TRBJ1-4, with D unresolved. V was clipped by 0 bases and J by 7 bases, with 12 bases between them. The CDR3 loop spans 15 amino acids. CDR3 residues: CASSLASRITEKLFF. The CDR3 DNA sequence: TGTGCCAGCAGTTTAGCATCCAGGATTACTGAAAAACTGTTTTTT.

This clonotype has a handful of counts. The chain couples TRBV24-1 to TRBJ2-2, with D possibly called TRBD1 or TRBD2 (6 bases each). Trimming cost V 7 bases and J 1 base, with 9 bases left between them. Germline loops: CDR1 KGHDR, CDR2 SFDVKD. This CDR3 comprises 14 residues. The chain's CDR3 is CATREGQNTGELFF. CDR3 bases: TGTGCCACCAGGGAGGGACAGAACACCGGGGAGCTGTTTTTT.

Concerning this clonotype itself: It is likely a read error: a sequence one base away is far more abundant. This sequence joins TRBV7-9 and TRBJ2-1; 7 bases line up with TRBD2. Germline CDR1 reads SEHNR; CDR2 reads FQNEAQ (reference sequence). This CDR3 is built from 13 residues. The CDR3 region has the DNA TGTGCCAGCAGCCGGGGACTACCAGAGACCCTGTACTTC. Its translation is CASSRGLPETLYF. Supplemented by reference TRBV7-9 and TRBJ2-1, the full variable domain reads DTGVSQNPRHKITKRGQNVTFRCDPISEHNRLYWYRQTLGQGPEFLTYFQNEAQLEKSRLLSDRFSAERPKGSFSTLEIQRTEQGDSAMYLCASSRGLPETLYFGPGTRLTVL.

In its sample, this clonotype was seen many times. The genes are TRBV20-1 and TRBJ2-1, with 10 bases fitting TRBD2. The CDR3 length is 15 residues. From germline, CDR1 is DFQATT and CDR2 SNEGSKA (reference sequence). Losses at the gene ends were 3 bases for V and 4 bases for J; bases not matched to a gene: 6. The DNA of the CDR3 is TGCAGTGCTAGGGGAACTAGCGGGACTTACAATGAGCAGTTCTTC. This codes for CSARGTSGTYNEQFF.

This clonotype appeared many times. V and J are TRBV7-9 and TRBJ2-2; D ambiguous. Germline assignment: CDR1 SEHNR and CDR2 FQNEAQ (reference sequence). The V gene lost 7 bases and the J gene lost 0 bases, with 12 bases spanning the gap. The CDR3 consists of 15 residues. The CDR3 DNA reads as TGTGCCAGCAAGTCGAGCCAGCCGAACACCGGGGAGCTGTTTTTT. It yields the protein CASKSSQPNTGELFF.